This T cell receptor (beta chain) was retrieved from a study of shared clonotypes between healthy human individuals. Findings and limits, study-wide: Rarefaction revealed incomplete sorted-subset sequencing despite large depth.

Germline-derived CDR1 and CDR2 are SGHAT and FQNNGV. This CDR3 comprises 14 residues. V was trimmed by 0 bases and J by 1 base, leaving 5 bases between them. Of note for this clone: What it binds is not known. In the same sample, other DNA sequences code for this CDR3.

Clones were sequenced by immunoSEQ multiplex PCR, and TCRdb holds only the in-frame ones, with some missing. The table lists 2.3 million or so clones, 85% to 95% of them singletons. The sample consisted of naive CD4+ T cells from PBMCs. Subset of the sample: CD45RA+ positively selected. The rearrangement links TRBV11-2 to TRBJ2-3; D is ambiguous. The source is a man younger than 35 in good health. Some clones in this sample may be carry-over from other donors' samples. The CDR3, as DNA: TGTGCCAGCAGCTTAGATCAGGGCACAGATACGCAGTATTTT. Translated: CASSLDQGTDTQYF.